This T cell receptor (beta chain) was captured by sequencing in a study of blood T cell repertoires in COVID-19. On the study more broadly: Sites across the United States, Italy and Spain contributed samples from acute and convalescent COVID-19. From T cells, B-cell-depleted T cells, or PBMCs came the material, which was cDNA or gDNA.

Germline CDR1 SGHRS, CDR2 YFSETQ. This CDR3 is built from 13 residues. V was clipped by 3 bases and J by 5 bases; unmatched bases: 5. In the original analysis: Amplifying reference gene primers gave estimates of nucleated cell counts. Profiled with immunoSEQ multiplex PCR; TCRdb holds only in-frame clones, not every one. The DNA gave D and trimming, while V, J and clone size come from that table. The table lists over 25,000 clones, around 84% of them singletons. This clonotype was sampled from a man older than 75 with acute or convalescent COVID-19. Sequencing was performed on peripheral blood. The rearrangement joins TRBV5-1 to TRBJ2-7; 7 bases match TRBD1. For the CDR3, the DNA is TGCGCCAGCAGCTCGACAGGGACCCACGAGCAGTACTTC. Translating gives CASSSTGTHEQYF. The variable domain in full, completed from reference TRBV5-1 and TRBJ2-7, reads KAGVTQTPRYLIKTRGQQVTLSCSPISGHRSVSWYQQTPGQGLQFLFEYFSETQRNKGNFPGRFSGRQFSNSRSEMNVSTLELGDSALYLCASSSTGTHEQYFGPGTRLTVT.